These 10 T cell receptor beta chains were sequenced from one sample in a study of T cell responses to AZD1222 COVID-19 vaccine (dated by TCRdb to the early 2020s). Libraries came from the immunoSEQ multiplex PCR assay. This immuneACCESS table, as held by TCRdb, lists in-frame sequences with V and J called but not all clones. Of the missing ones, under half trace to an unresolved V gene in checked studies; the others have no known cause. A total of about 160,000 clones appear in this sample, about nine tenths of them only once. About 1.6% of the sample comes from the top ten. The meaning of the sample's time point label: baseline before first vaccination. The material sequenced was peripheral blood, taken on day 0 of AZD1222 vaccination. The origin of the receptors is an adult in good health.

This rearrangement joins TRBV10-3 to TRBJ2-1, with 7 bases identical to TRBD1. The germline gives CDR1 ENHRY, CDR2 SYGVKD. CDR3 length equals 13 residues. V dropped 4 bases and J dropped 4; count of bases not matched to a gene: 1. In DNA, the CDR3 is TGTGCCATCAGTGCGGGACAGTACAATGAGCAGTTCTTC. Amino acid sequence: CAISAGQYNEQFF.

This sequence joins TRBV9 and TRBJ2-1; D gene uncertain. V was trimmed by 3 bases and J by 0 bases, leaving 10 bases between them. Germline CDR1 is SGDLS and CDR2 is YYNGEE. The CDR3 has 15 residues. CDR3: CASSASGSSYNEQFF. The CDR3 DNA follows: TGTGCCAGCAGCGCTTCAGGAAGCTCCTACAATGAGCAGTTCTTC.

The chain recombines TRBV28 with TRBJ2-1; TRBD1 matches at 10 bases. This CDR3 region has 16 residues. CDR1 MDHEN and CDR2 SYDVKM come from the germline V gene. Losses at the gene ends were 6 bases for V and 4 bases for J; bases not matched to a gene: 9. The CDR3 region is CASSSTGTGVYNEQFF. The CDR3 region has the DNA TGTGCCAGCAGCTCCACCGGGACAGGGGTATACAATGAGCAGTTCTTC.

This clone has a handful of counts. CDR3 protein: CASSQGGGGGGSPLHF. In DNA form, the CDR3 reads TGTGCCAGCAGCCAAGGGGGAGGAGGGGGCGGATCACCCCTCCACTTT. The rearrangement links TRBV4-2 to TRBJ1-6, with 7 nucleotides matching TRBD1. The CDR3 sequence is 16 residues long. CDR1 is LGHNA and CDR2 is YNFKEQ in the germline V gene. V shed 1 base and J 10 bases; nucleotides not matched to a gene: 10.

This clone was detected once. The chain's CDR3 is CAWSVRDKNQPQHF. CDR3 sequence (DNA): TGTGCCTGGAGTGTCCGGGATAAAAATCAGCCCCAGCATTTT. This chain uses TRBV30 with TRBJ1-5; the D is unclear. Germline CDR1 and CDR2: GTSNPN and SVGIG (reference sequence). There are 14 residues in the CDR3. V lost 0 bases and J 4 bases, leaving 10 bases between the germline ends.

This clone was detected ten times or more. The chain uses TRBV2 and TRBJ1-5, with unresolved D. V lost 6 bases and J lost 2, with 11 bases in between. Germline values: CDR1 SNHLY, CDR2 FYNNEI. The CDR3 is 14 amino acids. In DNA form, the CDR3 reads TGTGCCAGCAGCGTTGAGCGGGGCAATCAGCCCCAGCATTTT. As protein: CASSVERGNQPQHF.

The chain uses TRBV4-3 and TRBJ1-2; 7 bases are shared with TRBD1. Looked up from germline, CDR1 is LGHNA and CDR2 is YSLEER. There are 17 residues in the CDR3. The V and J ends lost 2 bases and 3 bases, in that order; junction bases with no gene match: 12. The CDR3 here is CASSQFYGGTDHYGYTF. CDR3 nucleotide sequence: TGCGCCAGCAGCCAATTTTACGGGGGGACAGACCACTATGGCTACACCTTC.

This rearrangement joins TRBV5-1 to TRBJ2-3; 13 bases are a match to TRBD2. Unmatched junction bases numbered 4, after V lost 4 bases and J lost 2 bases. The CDR3 spans 16 residues. Germline assignment: CDR1 SGHRS and CDR2 YFSETQ. DNA for the CDR3: TGCGCCAGCAGCGGGACTAGCGGGGTCTTCACAGATACGCAGTATTTT. Its translation: CASSGTSGVFTDTQYF.

The chain joins TRBV29-1 to TRBJ1-2; D call uncertain. The CDR3 is made up of 12 amino acids. Germline loops: CDR1 SQVTM, CDR2 ANQGSEA. V shed 8 bases and J shed 2 bases, with 12 bases lying between them. CDR3 in DNA: TGCAGCACCACCGATGGGAACTATGGCTACACCTTC. Translating it yields CSTTDGNYGYTF. The entire variable domain, with the rest obtained from reference TRBV29-1 and TRBJ1-2, is as follows: SAVISQKPSRDICQRGTSLTIQCQVDSQVTMMFWYRQQPGQSLTLIATANQGSEATYESGFVIDKFPISRPNLTFSTLTVSNMSPEDSSIYLCSTTDGNYGYTFGSGTRLTVV.

This chain links TRBV6-1 with TRBJ1-5; D remains unclear. Germline values: CDR1 MNHNS, CDR2 SASEGT. This CDR3 has 15 residues. Deletions cut 2 bases from V and 4 bases from J, with 12 bases between. The CDR3 DNA follows: TGTGCCAGCAGTGAACAGGATCCCCGTAATCAGCCCCAGCATTTT. Translating gives CASSEQDPRNQPQHF.